Below are 4 T cell receptor beta chains sequenced from a single sample in a study of human T cells and chemical hapten exposure. TCRdb recomputed calls from the RACE reads with MiXCR, one row per CDR3 protein. Here the sample spans about 82,000 distinct CDR3 sequences, roughly a tenth being singletons. The sample's time point: patch test 2, 6 weeks after DPC sensitization. The treatment is: therapeutic diphenylcyclopropenone sensitization with weekly scalp DPC. The starting material was whole blood, obtained in connection with sensitization to the hapten diphenylcyclopropenone (DPC). The origin of the receptors is a woman aged 50 to 60 with alopecia areata. Some clones in this sample may be carry-over from other donors' samples.

The V and J genes are TRBV6-2 or TRBV6-3 and TRBJ2-4; D not resolved. This CDR3 spans 14 amino acids. Between the trimmed V and J ends, which lost 4 bases and 3 bases, there was a span of 10 bases. The V gene's germline CDR1 is MNHEY and CDR2 SVGEGT. The CDR3 is CASSSTSIKNIQYF. CDR3 coding DNA: TGTGCCAGCAGTTCTACGAGTATCAAAAACATTCAGTACTTC.

This clonotype has at least ten counts. The V call is TRBV12-3 or TRBV12-4, the J call TRBJ1-2; TRBD1 agrees at 7 bases. This CDR3 is 14 amino acids long. V was clipped by 10 bases and J by 0 bases; unmatched bases: 8. The CDR3 region has the DNA TGTGCCACCGCGGACAGGCGAACTAACTATGGCTACACCTTC. The encoded protein is CATADRRTNYGYTF.

This clonotype has more than one count but fewer than ten. This rearrangement joins TRBV29-1 to TRBJ2-3; 7 bases line up with TRBD2. Germline V gene lookup returns CDR1 SQVTM and CDR2 ANQGSEA. This CDR3 has 14 amino acids. Losses at the gene ends were 8 bases for V and 5 bases for J; bases not matched to a gene: 13. CDR3 loop: CSSSVGRGGDTQYF. The CDR3 nucleotides are TGCAGCAGTTCGGTGGGGAGGGGTGGAGATACGCAGTATTTT.

This clonotype occurred a few times. This chain uses TRBV19 with TRBJ2-6, with D unresolved. Germline CDR1 is LNHDA and CDR2 is SQIVND (reference sequence). Trimming shortened V by 7 bases and J by 1 base, and 5 bases separated the two germline ends. CDR3 size: 13 residues. DNA of the CDR3: TGTGCCAGTACTATTTCTGGGGCCAACGTCCTGACTTTC. This translates into CASTISGANVLTF.